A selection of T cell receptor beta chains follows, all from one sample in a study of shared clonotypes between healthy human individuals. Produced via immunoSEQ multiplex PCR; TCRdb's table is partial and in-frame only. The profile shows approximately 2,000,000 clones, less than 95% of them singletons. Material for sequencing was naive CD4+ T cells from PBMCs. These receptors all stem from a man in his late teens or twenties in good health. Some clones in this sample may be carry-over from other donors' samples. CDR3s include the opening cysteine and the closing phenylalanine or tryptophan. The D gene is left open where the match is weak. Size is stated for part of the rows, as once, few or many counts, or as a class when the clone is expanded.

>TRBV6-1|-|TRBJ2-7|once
TGTGCCAGCAGCCGGGACGACGAGCAGTACTTC
CASSRDDEQYF
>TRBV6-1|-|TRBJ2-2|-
TGTGCCAGCAGTGAAGCCTTCTGGAGGGAGAACACCGGGGAGCTGTTTTTT
CASSEAFWRENTGELFF
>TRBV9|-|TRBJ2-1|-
TGTGCCAGCAGCGTAGCTCAGGGGCGCTACAATGAGCAGTTCTTC
CASSVAQGRYNEQFF
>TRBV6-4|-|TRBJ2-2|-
TGTGCCAGCATCGAGAGTTCACTAGCCGAAATTAGGAACACCGGGGAGCTGTTTTTT
CASIESSLAEIRNTGELFF
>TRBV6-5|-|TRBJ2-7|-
TGTGCCACCCAGGGGGGGAGGCATCCCTACGAGCAGTACTTC
CATQGGRHPYEQYF
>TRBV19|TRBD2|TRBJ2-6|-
TGTGCCAGTAGTACCCTAGGTCTAGCGGGACGTTCTGGGGCCAACGTCCTGACTTTC
CASSTLGLAGRSGANVLTF
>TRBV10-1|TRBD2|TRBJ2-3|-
TGCGCCCGTCAGGGTAGGGGAGGGACAGATACGCAGTATTTT
CARQGRGGTDTQYF
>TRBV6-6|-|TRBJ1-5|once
TGTGCCAGCAGCACGGGACGGGACAATCAGCCCCAGCATTTT
CASSTGRDNQPQHF
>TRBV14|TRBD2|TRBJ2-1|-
TGTGCCAGCAGCCAGGAAAGGGGACTAGCGGGGAGCAATGAGCAGTTCTTC
CASSQERGLAGSNEQFF
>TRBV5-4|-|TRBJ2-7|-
TGTGCCAGCAGCCTCCGGGACCGGGCCGGCGAGCAGTACTTC
CASSLRDRAGEQYF
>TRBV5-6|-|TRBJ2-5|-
TGTGCCAGCAGCCCTCGGGGGACCTCGGAGACCCAGTACTTC
CASSPRGTSETQYF
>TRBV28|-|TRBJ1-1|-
TGTGCCAGCAACGGACAGCTGAACACTGAAGCTTTCTTT
CASNGQLNTEAFF
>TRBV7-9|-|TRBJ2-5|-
TGTGCCAGCAGCTTAAGGGGCGGGACACACGAAGAGACCCAGTACTTC
CASSLRGGTHEETQYF
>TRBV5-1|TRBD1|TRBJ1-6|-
TGCGCCAGCAGCTCCCAGACAGGGGGAAATTCACCCCTCCACTTT
CASSSQTGGNSPLHF
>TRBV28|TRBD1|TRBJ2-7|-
TGTGCCAGCAGTTCGGGCGGACAGGGCTCCTACGAGCAGTACTTC
CASSSGGQGSYEQYF
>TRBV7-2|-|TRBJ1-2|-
TGTGCCAGCAGCTTAGGGGGCCAAAACTATGGCTACACCTTC
CASSLGGQNYGYTF
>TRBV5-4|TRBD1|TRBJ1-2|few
TGTGCCAGCAGCTCACCCGACAGGGATTTTGGCTACACCTTC
CASSSPDRDFGYTF
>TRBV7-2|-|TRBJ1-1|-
TGTGCCAACGCATGGGAGCAGAACACTGAAGCTTTCTTT
CANAWEQNTEAFF
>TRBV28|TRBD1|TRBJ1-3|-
TGTGCCAGCAGCCGTACAGGGGGAGGAAACACCATATATTTT
CASSRTGGGNTIYF
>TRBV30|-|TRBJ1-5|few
TGTGCCTGGAGTGTAACGAGCAATCAGCCCCAGCATTTT
CAWSVTSNQPQHF
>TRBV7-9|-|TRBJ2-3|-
TGTGCCAGCAGGAAATCGGGACATACCGGAGATACGCAGTATTTT
CASRKSGHTGDTQYF
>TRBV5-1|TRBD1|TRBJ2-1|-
TGCGCCAGCAGCCTACGCCCGGGACAGGGGAACAATGAGCAGTTCTTC
CASSLRPGQGNNEQFF
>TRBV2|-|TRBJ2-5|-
TGTGCCAGCCGGGACGAAGAGACCCAGTACTTC
CASRDEETQYF
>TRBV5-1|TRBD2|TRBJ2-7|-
TGCGCCAGCAGCCAGGGAGGGGTCGGGGAGCAGTACTTC
CASSQGGVGEQYF
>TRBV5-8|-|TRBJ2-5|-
TGTGCCAGCAGCATGAATGGGCAGGGCCAAGAGACCCAGTACTTC
CASSMNGQGQETQYF
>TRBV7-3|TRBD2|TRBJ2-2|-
TGTGCCAGCAGCTCCCAAGCCCCCCGGGGGGTCGGGGAGCTGTTTTTT
CASSSQAPRGVGELFF
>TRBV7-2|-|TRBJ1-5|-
TGTGCCAGCAGCTTAGGGGTGGGCCAGCCCCAGCATTTT
CASSLGVGQPQHF
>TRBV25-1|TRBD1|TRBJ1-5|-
TGTGCCAGCAGTGCGACGACAGGGGATTATCAGCCCCAGCATTTT
CASSATTGDYQPQHF
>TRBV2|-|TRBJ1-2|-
TGTGCCAGCAGTGTCTCAGAGGAGGGTTCGTATGGCTACACCTTC
CASSVSEEGSYGYTF
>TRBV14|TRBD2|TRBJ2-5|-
TGTGCCAGCAGCCAAGAACCCTACCTTAGCGGGAGAAAGCTAGTAGGGACCCAGTACTTC
CASSQEPYLSGRKLVGTQYF
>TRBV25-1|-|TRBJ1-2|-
TGTGCCAGCAGTGCCATACAGGCTCCCTATGGCTACACCTTC
CASSAIQAPYGYTF
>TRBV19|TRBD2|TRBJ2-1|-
TGTGCCAGTAGTATAGGACTAGCGTCTTACAATGAGCAGTTCTTC
CASSIGLASYNEQFF
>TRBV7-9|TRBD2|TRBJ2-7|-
TGTGCCAGCGGGACTAGCGGGAGAAGTGGAGTCTCCTACGAGCAGTACTTC
CASGTSGRSGVSYEQYF
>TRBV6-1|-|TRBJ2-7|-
TGTGCCAGCAGTGAAGCGTCCCCGGGACTCTCCTACGAGCAGTACTTC
CASSEASPGLSYEQYF
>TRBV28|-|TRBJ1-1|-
TGTGCCAGCAGTTCTACAGCTATGAACACTGAAGCTTTCTTT
CASSSTAMNTEAFF
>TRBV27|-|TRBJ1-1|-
TGTGCCAGCAGGTCCGGGACGCCGAACACTGAAGCTTTCTTT
CASRSGTPNTEAFF
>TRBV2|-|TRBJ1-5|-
TGTGCCAGCAGGCAGGACGCGCCCCAGCCCCAGCATTTT
CASRQDAPQPQHF
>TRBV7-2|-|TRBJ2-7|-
TGTGCCAGCAGCCTTCGCGCGGGGTACGAGCAGTACTTC
CASSLRAGYEQYF
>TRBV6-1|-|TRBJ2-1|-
TGTGCCAGCAGTGGGGCAGGGTCCTACAATGAGCAGTTCTTC
CASSGAGSYNEQFF
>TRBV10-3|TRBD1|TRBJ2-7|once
TGTGCCATCAGTGGGACGGGACAGGGAAACGAGCAGTACTTC
CAISGTGQGNEQYF
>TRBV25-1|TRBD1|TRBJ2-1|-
TGTGCCAGCAGTGTTGGAGACAGGGCGTTGGATGAGCAGTTCTTC
CASSVGDRALDEQFF
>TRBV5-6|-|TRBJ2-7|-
TGTGCCAGCCGAGACAGTTTGGCTTCCTACGAGCAGTACTTC
CASRDSLASYEQYF
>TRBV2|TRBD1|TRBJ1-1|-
TGTGCCAGCAGTGGACAGGGGGCCCCTGAAGCTTTCTTT
CASSGQGAPEAFF
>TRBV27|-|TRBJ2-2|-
TGTGCCAGCAGTTCCAGGCAGGGTGACACCGGGGAGCTGTTTTTT
CASSSRQGDTGELFF
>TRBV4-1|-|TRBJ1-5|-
TGCGCCAGCAGCCAGGCTGTTAACCAGCCCCAGCATTTT
CASSQAVNQPQHF
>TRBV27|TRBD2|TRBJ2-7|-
TGTGCCAGCAGTTTAAGAGCGCCTAGCGGACCCTACGAGCAGTACTTC
CASSLRAPSGPYEQYF
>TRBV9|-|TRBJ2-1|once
TGTGCCAGCAGCGTAGTTGGGGGATCGGATGAGCAGTTCTTC
CASSVVGGSDEQFF
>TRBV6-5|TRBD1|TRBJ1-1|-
TGTGCCAGCAGTTACATCAGGGACAGCACTAACACTGAAGCTTTCTTT
CASSYIRDSTNTEAFF
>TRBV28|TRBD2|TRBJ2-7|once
TGTGCCAGCAGTTTAGCTAGCGGGGTCGACGAGCAGTACTTC
CASSLASGVDEQYF
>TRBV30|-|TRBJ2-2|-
TGTGCCTGGAGCCCTCAAATTGTCGGGGAGCTGTTTTTT
CAWSPQIVGELFF
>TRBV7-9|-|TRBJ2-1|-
TGTGCCAGCAGCCATCGAGGGGGGGAGTTTCAGTTCTTC
CASSHRGGEFQFF
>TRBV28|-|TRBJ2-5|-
TGTGCCAGCAGTCCGGACTACCAGAGGACGGAGACCCAGTACTTC
CASSPDYQRTETQYF
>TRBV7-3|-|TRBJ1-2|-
TGTGCCAGCAGCTTAGATGGGAACGTGGGCGGCTACACCTTC
CASSLDGNVGGYTF
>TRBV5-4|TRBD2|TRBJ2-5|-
TGTGCCAGCAGCTTGGAGCGGGGGGGGCCCATTTCTCAGTACTTC
CASSLERGGPISQYF
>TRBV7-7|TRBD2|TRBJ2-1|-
TGTGCCAGCAGCCTTCGACTAGCGGGGAGTTCCTCCTTCTCCTACAATGAGCAGTTCTTC
CASSLRLAGSSSFSYNEQFF
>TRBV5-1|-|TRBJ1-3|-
TGCGCCAGCAGCTTGGACGTGGGGCTGAGAAACACCATATATTTT
CASSLDVGLRNTIYF
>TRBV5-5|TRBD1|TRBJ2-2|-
TGTGCCAGCAGCCGACAGGGGGCACAGACCGGGGAGCTGTTTTTT
CASSRQGAQTGELFF
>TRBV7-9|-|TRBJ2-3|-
TGTGCCAGCAGCTTACAGGGTGGAGATACGCAGTATTTT
CASSLQGGDTQYF